This is a list of T cell receptor beta chains from one sample in a study of identical twins. TCRdb recomputed calls from the 5' RACE reads with MiXCR, one row per CDR3 protein. This sample has approximately 210,000 distinct CDR3 sequences, with less than 10% found just once. Sequencing was done on a sample of memory (CD45RO+) T cells sorted from blood. The receptors shown here come from a woman under 30 in good health. Each CDR3 is given with its conserved first and last residue. The D gene is left open where the match is weak. Part of the rows lack a size; the others show once, few, many or a class for expanded clones.

j_gene	v_gene	d_gene	abundance	CDR3nt	CDR3aa
TRBJ1-1	TRBV18	TRBD1	.	TGTGCCAGCACCCAGGGGGCAGCAGGCACTGAAGCTTTCTTT	CASTQGAAGTEAFF
TRBJ2-1	TRBV7-6	TRBD1	.	TGTGCCAGCAGCTTAAAGGGACAGGCCTTCAATGAGCAGTTCTTC	CASSLKGQAFNEQFF
TRBJ1-2	TRBV6-1	.	.	TGTGCCAGCAGTGAAGCGGGCAGGAACTATGGCTACACCTTC	CASSEAGRNYGYTF
TRBJ2-1	TRBV4-3	.	many	TGCGCCAGCAGCCAAGACGGGGGCACCTACAATGAGCAGTTCTTC	CASSQDGGTYNEQFF
TRBJ1-3	TRBV3-1	.	.	TGTGCCAGCAGCCTCGGGGGCAGAATCTCTGGAAACACCATATATTTT	CASSLGGRISGNTIYF
TRBJ2-5	TRBV7-6	.	few	TGTGCCAGCAGCCGCGGGACAGAACAAGAGACCCAGTACTTC	CASSRGTEQETQYF
TRBJ2-1	TRBV29-1	TRBD2	many	TGCAGCGTTGAAGAGCCCTCTCTAGCGGGAGGGGGCAATGAGCAGTTCTTC	CSVEEPSLAGGGNEQFF
TRBJ2-1	TRBV5-1	.	.	TGCGCCTCATTCGGACTGGACTACAATGAGCAGTTCTTC	CASFGLDYNEQFF
TRBJ2-2	TRBV7-3	.	.	.	CASSPPRTGTPGSCFF
TRBJ2-7	TRBV29-1	TRBD2	few	TGCAGCGTTGTTCCGGCTAGCGGGGGAACCTACGAGCAGTACTTC	CSVVPASGGTYEQYF
TRBJ2-1	TRBV18	TRBD2	.	TGTGCCAGCTCACCACCTTCAAGGACTAGCTACAATGAGCAGTTCTTC	CASSPPSRTSYNEQFF
TRBJ1-1	TRBV12-3/TRBV12-4	TRBD1	many	TGTGCCAGCAGAACGGGACAGGGGAACACTGAAGCTTTCTTT	CASRTGQGNTEAFF
TRBJ2-7	TRBV2	.	few	TGTGCCAGCAGTGTCGAGGAAAACTACGAGCAGTACTTC	CASSVEENYEQYF
TRBJ2-1	TRBV7-9	TRBD2	.	TGTGCCCTAGGTAGGCTAGCGGGCAATGAGCAGTTCTTC	CALGRLAGNEQFF
TRBJ2-1	TRBV20-1	.	few	TGCAGTAGTGGGAGAGGCCGATCCTACAATGAGCAGTTCTTC	CSSGRGRSYNEQFF
TRBJ2-1	TRBV24-1	.	.	TGTGCCACCAGTGATTCCCAGCACGGCAGAGGTGAGCAGTTCTTC	CATSDSQHGRGEQFF
TRBJ2-1	TRBV11-2	.	few	TGTGCCAGCAGCACCCCGGGACTCCTATACTACAATGAGCAGTTCTTC	CASSTPGLLYYNEQFF
TRBJ1-3	TRBV7-9	.	few	TGTGCCAGCAGCTTAACAGGGTTCTCTGGAAACACCATATATTTT	CASSLTGFSGNTIYF
TRBJ1-6	TRBV7-9	TRBD1	many	TGTGCCAGCAGCTTAGGAGGGGGCCCCAATTCACCCCTCCACTTT	CASSLGGGPNSPLHF
TRBJ2-7	TRBV2	.	once	TGTGCCAGCAGTTCCTCCGGGGACTCCGAGCAGTACTTC	CASSSSGDSEQYF
TRBJ2-1	TRBV7-2	TRBD2	few	TGTGCCAGCAGCCCCTCGCGGGGGGGCCATGAGCAGTTCTTC	CASSPSRGGHEQFF
TRBJ2-6	TRBV6-2/TRBV6-3	TRBD2	.	TGTGCCAGCACCTATGCGGGAGGGACCGGGGCCAACGTCCTGACTTTC	CASTYAGGTGANVLTF
TRBJ2-7	TRBV5-6	.	.	TGTGCCAGCAGCTTCCGAGCGGGCTCCGAGCAGTACTTC	CASSFRAGSEQYF
TRBJ2-4	TRBV20-1	TRBD2	many	TGCAGTGCTAGTAGGGCGGGAGGACCTCTGGCCAAAAACATTCAGTACTTC	CSASRAGGPLAKNIQYF
TRBJ2-2	TRBV29-1	.	many	TGCAGCGCCCAACCCGCAAACACCGGGGAGCTGTTTTTT	CSAQPANTGELFF
TRBJ1-1	TRBV13	.	.	TGTGCCAGCAGCGGGGTCGGGACTGAAGCTTTCTTT	CASSGVGTEAFF
TRBJ2-3	TRBV12-3/TRBV12-4	TRBD2	.	TGTGCCAGCAGTCCGACGGGGACTAGCGGAAACACAGATACGCAGTATTTT	CASSPTGTSGNTDTQYF
TRBJ2-7	TRBV7-2	TRBD1	few	TGTGCCAGCAGCTTAGCGAGATCCGGGACAGGGTACTACGAGCAGTACTTC	CASSLARSGTGYYEQYF
TRBJ2-2	TRBV7-2	.	few	TGTGCCAGCAGCTCTTTGACGGGGGCCGGGGAGCTGTTTTTT	CASSSLTGAGELFF
TRBJ2-1	TRBV7-2	.	.	TGTGCCAGCCAGCCGGGATTAGCCCACAATGAGCAGTTCTTC	CASQPGLAHNEQFF
TRBJ2-7	TRBV20-1	TRBD2	few	TGCAGTGCTAGGGGTGGCGGGAGGTTCTACGAGCAGTACTTC	CSARGGGRFYEQYF
TRBJ2-7	TRBV12-3/TRBV12-4	TRBD1	many	TGTGCCAGCAGTCCCCCGGGACAGCTATACGAGCAGTACTTC	CASSPPGQLYEQYF
TRBJ2-4	TRBV11-2	TRBD2	few	TGTGCCAGCAGCTTAGGGTCTAGCGGGGGGGCTTCCAAAAACATTCAGTACTTC	CASSLGSSGGASKNIQYF
TRBJ2-2	TRBV24-1	TRBD1	few	TGTGCCACCAGTGAAACAGGGGCGAACACCGGGGAGCTGTTTTTT	CATSETGANTGELFF
TRBJ2-7	TRBV7-2	TRBD2	few	TGTGCCAGCAGCTTAGAGGTAGCGGGAGTCGAGCAGTACTTC	CASSLEVAGVEQYF
TRBJ2-6	TRBV3-1	.	.	TGTGCCAGCAGCCAAGCCCCGGGCAACTCTGGGGCCAACGTCCTGACTTTC	CASSQAPGNSGANVLTF
TRBJ1-1	TRBV29-1	.	many	TGCAGCGTTGGAACAGGCGGGGGGACTGAAGCTTTCTTT	CSVGTGGGTEAFF
TRBJ2-1	TRBV18	TRBD2	few	TGTGCCAGCTCACCAAACCCGGGACTAGCGTACAATGAGCAGTTCTTC	CASSPNPGLAYNEQFF
TRBJ1-1	TRBV7-3	TRBD1	few	TGTGCCAGCAGCTTAGGGGGACAGGTCGATGAAGCTTTCTTT	CASSLGGQVDEAFF
TRBJ1-6	TRBV5-1	TRBD1	.	TGCGCCAGCAGCGGGGACAGGGGTCCCCTCCACTTT	CASSGDRGPLHF
TRBJ2-3	TRBV7-9	TRBD2	few	TGTGCCAGCAGCTTATCAGCGGGGGCCCAACGCAGGCATTTT	CASSLSAGAQRRHF